One sample yielded the 25 T cell receptor beta chains listed below, sequenced in a study of regulatory T cells in long-lasting Graves disease. Regarding time point: persistent/refractory GD, antithyroid drugs over 5 years with positive TRAb. PBMCs were the source of the RNA used for TCR sequencing. Combining iRepertoire HTBI primers with Arm-PCR of CDR3 regions, the authors built TCR beta libraries. TCRdb reprocessed the multiplex PCR reads via MiXCR and lists one record per CDR3 protein. The table has some 440,000 distinct CDR3 sequences, around 20% seen once; the top ten hold over 7.5%. Sequenced here: peripheral blood mononuclear cells (PBMCs), sampled when the disease was refractory, from a patient treated with antithyroid drugs. The source is a female donor with Graves disease.

CDR3 in DNA: TGTGCCAGCAGTTACTCGGACAGGAGACCCTCCTACGAGCAGTACTTC. Encoded protein: CASSYSDRRPSYEQYF. This chain joins TRBV6-2 or TRBV6-3 and TRBJ2-7, with TRBD1 matching over 7 bases. CDR1 and CDR2 (germline): MNHEY, SVGEGT. This CDR3 is 16 amino acids long. The V gene end was trimmed by 0 bases and the J gene end by 0 bases; junction bases not matched to a gene: 5.

The chain couples TRBV11-2 to TRBJ2-7; 8 bases are a match to TRBD2. In germline, CDR1 is SGHAT, CDR2 FQNNGV. V lost 1 base and J lost 3; bases outside the gene matches: 2. The CDR3 has 14 amino acids. The CDR3 sequence: CASSLALAGYEQYF. CDR3 DNA: TGTGCCAGCAGCTTAGCCCTAGCGGGCTACGAGCAGTACTTC.

This chain uses TRBV29-1 with TRBJ2-2; D possibly corresponds to TRBD1 (6 bases). Germline CDR1 and CDR2: SQVTM and ANQGSEA. V lost 5 bases and J lost 7, with 11 bases in between. The CDR3 extends over 12 amino acids. CDR3 loop: CSVFRGHGELFF. CDR3 nucleotides: TGCAGCGTTTTCAGGGGTCACGGGGAGCTGTTTTTT.

This clonotype was found many times. The rearrangement joins TRBV3-1 to TRBJ1-1; D is uncertain. Germline V gives CDR1 LGHDT, CDR2 YNNKEL (reference sequence). This CDR3 has 13 residues. The germline V and J ends were trimmed by 1 base and 0 bases, with 3 bases remaining between them. This CDR3 reads CASSQVLNTEAFF. The CDR3 DNA follows: TGTGCCAGCAGCCAAGTCCTGAACACTGAAGCTTTCTTT.

This clonotype was seen many times. This rearrangement joins TRBV28 to TRBJ1-2; TRBD1 is a possible D gene (5 bases). V dropped 6 bases and J dropped 8 bases, with 16 bases sitting between them. The germline gives CDR1 MDHEN, CDR2 SYDVKM. CDR3 length: 13 amino acids. This chain's CDR3 is CASRTTGPAGYTF. For the CDR3, the DNA is TGTGCCAGCAGAACTACAGGCCCCGCGGGCTACACCTTC.

This clonotype came up many times. V and J are TRBV6-5 and TRBJ1-2; perhaps TRBD1 as D (6 bases). Trimming shortened V by 3 bases and J by 6 bases, and 11 bases separated the two germline ends. CDR3 length: 13 amino acids. CDR1 is MNHEY and CDR2 is SVGAGI in the germline V gene. CDR3 in amino acids: CASSYSRGNGYTF. The CDR3 region has the DNA TGTGCCAGCAGTTATAGTAGGGGGAATGGCTACACCTTC.

This clonotype has a handful of counts. This could be a read error, since a much larger clone is one nucleotide away. The rearrangement uses TRBV6-2 or TRBV6-3 and TRBJ2-7, with 9 bases matching TRBD2. CDR1 is MNHEY, CDR2 SVGEGT, per germline. The CDR3 loop spans 14 amino acids. Unmatched junction bases numbered 5, after V lost 6 bases and J lost 2 bases. The CDR3 sequence is CASSPGGRAYEQYF. DNA for the CDR3: TGTGCCAGCAGCCCTGGCGGGAGGGCCTACGAGCAGTACTTC.

This clonotype appeared a few times. A much larger clone lies one base from this, so it may be a read error. The rearrangement links TRBV20-1 to TRBJ2-5; tentatively, D is TRBD2 (6 bases). The CDR3 sequence is 15 residues long. Looked up from germline, CDR1 is DFQATT and CDR2 is SNEGSKA (reference sequence). The CDR3, as DNA: TGCAATGCTAGGCGGGAACGGGGTCGTGGAGAGACCCAGTACTTC. Its translation is CNARRERGRGETQYF.

In this sample, this clonotype turned up a few times. The V gene is TRBV3-1, the J gene TRBJ2-7, with D perhaps matching TRBD2 (5 bases). CDR3 length: 16 amino acids. Trimming removed 3 bases from V and 2 bases from J, with 17 bases in between. CDR1 is LGHDT and CDR2 is YNNKEL in the germline V gene (reference sequence). Here the CDR3 reads CASSQRSFSGAYEQYF. The CDR3 DNA reads TGTGCCAGCAGCCAGAGGAGTTTCAGCGGCGCCTACGAGCAGTACTTC.

This clonotype was counted many times. The V gene is TRBV28, the J gene TRBJ2-5; D tentatively reads TRBD1 or TRBD2 (6 bases each). The CDR3 covers 12 residues. V gave up 8 bases and J gave up 2 bases, with 9 bases separating them. Germline V gene sequence: CDR1 MDHEN, CDR2 SYDVKM. CDR3 loop: CASGGPQETQYF. The CDR3 DNA reads TGTGCCAGCGGGGGGCCGCAAGAGACCCAGTACTTC. Full variable domain (missing parts from reference TRBV28 and TRBJ2-5): DVKVTQSSRYLVKRTGEKVFLECVQDMDHENMFWYRQDPGLGLRLIYFSYDVKMKEKGDIPEGYSVSREKKERFSLILESASTNQTSMYLCASGGPQETQYFGPGTRLLVL.

The V and J genes are TRBV20-1 and TRBJ2-1; 10 bases line up with TRBD1. The length of the CDR3 is 16 residues. Germline V gene data show CDR1 as DFQATT and CDR2 as SNEGSKA (reference sequence). Trimming at V came to 6 bases and at J to 2 bases, leaving 10 bases not matched to a gene. The CDR3 is CSARETGTGAYNEQFF. For the CDR3, the DNA is TGCAGTGCGCGAGAGACCGGGACAGGGGCCTACAATGAGCAGTTCTTC.

This clonotype occurred many times. CDR3: CSVKIGETQYF. CDR3 in DNA: TGCAGCGTCAAGATTGGGGAGACCCAGTACTTC. The chain couples TRBV29-1 to TRBJ2-5; D uncertain. CDR1 and CDR2 from the germline V gene are SQVTM and ANQGSEA. The V gene lost 6 bases and the J gene lost 5 bases, with 10 bases spanning the gap. This CDR3 spans 11 amino acids.

Only a few counts were recorded for this clonotype. The J gene is TRBJ2-6, the V gene TRBV5-1; 7 bases are shared with TRBD1. V gave up 5 bases and J gave up 0 bases; unmatched junction bases: 5. This CDR3 has 16 residues. The V gene's germline CDR1 is SGHRS and CDR2 YFSETQ. The CDR3 here is CASRFRQGSGANVLTF. The CDR3 nucleotides are TGCGCCAGCAGATTTAGACAGGGCTCTGGGGCCAACGTCCTGACTTTC.

This clonotype has a count of ten or more. The rearrangement joins TRBV20-1 to TRBJ2-7, with no clear D. Looked up from germline, CDR1 is DFQATT and CDR2 is SNEGSKA (reference sequence). The CDR3 consists of 11 residues. V gave up 6 bases and J gave up 5 bases, with 11 bases separating them. CDR3 DNA: TGCAGTGCAAACCGCTGGGACGAGCAGTACTTC. Translating it yields CSANRWDEQYF.

This clonotype was recorded many times. This rearrangement joins TRBV10-3 to TRBJ2-5, with a weak D call TRBD2 (6 bases). Germline V gene sequence: CDR1 ENHRY, CDR2 SYGVKD. V dropped 11 bases and J dropped 1 base, with 11 bases sitting between them. The CDR3 has 12 residues. The CDR3 DNA reads TGTGCCTCCGGAGGGATCCAAGAGACCCAGTACTTC. As protein: CASGGIQETQYF.

This clonotype was picked up many times. The chain carries TRBV28 and TRBJ1-1; tentatively, D is TRBD1 (5 bases). CDR1 MDHEN and CDR2 SYDVKM come from the germline V gene. Deletions cut 7 bases from V and 6 bases from J, with 12 bases between. The CDR3 is 12 amino acids. CDR3: CASIGGGSEAFF. The CDR3, as DNA: TGTGCCAGCATCGGGGGGGGGTCTGAAGCTTTCTTT. The complete variable domain, with remaining parts taken from reference TRBV28 and TRBJ1-1, reads DVKVTQSSRYLVKRTGEKVFLECVQDMDHENMFWYRQDPGLGLRLIYFSYDVKMKEKGDIPEGYSVSREKKERFSLILESASTNQTSMYLCASIGGGSEAFFGQGTRLTVV.

The chain carries TRBV19 and TRBJ2-7; D tentatively reads TRBD1 or TRBD2 (5 bases each). Germline V CDR1 and CDR2: LNHDA, SQIVND (reference sequence). The CDR3 extends over 16 amino acids. The germline V and J ends were trimmed by 6 bases and 0 bases, with 18 bases remaining between them. Here the CDR3 DNA reads TGTGCCAGTAGCCGTTCTAGCTCTGGGGGCTCCTACGAGCAGTACTTC. This codes for CASSRSSSGGSYEQYF.

In this sample, this clonotype turned up a few times. The J gene is TRBJ2-7, the V gene TRBV7-8, with unresolved D. This CDR3 has 13 residues. V lost 1 base and J 6 bases, leaving 10 bases between the germline ends. CDR1 is SGHVS and CDR2 is FQNEAQ in the germline V gene. CDR3 amino acids: CASSLEWPPEQYF. The CDR3 DNA sequence: TGTGCCAGCAGCTTAGAGTGGCCTCCCGAGCAGTACTTC.

The rearrangement uses TRBV14 and TRBJ2-7, with TRBD1 identical over 8 bases. CDR1 SGHDN and CDR2 FVKESK come from the germline V gene. CDR3 size: 17 residues. With 5 bases clipped from V and 4 bases from J, the junction kept 16 bases outside the gene matches. CDR3 nucleotides: TGTGCCAGCAGCGCACATCAGGGGGCGAAAGATCCGTACGAGCAGTACTTC. It yields the protein CASSAHQGAKDPYEQYF.

This clonotype was seen repeatedly, ten times or more. The gene calls are TRBV12-3 or TRBV12-4 and TRBJ2-7; D not certain. The CDR3 consists of 13 residues. The ends were cut back, 7 bases at V and 2 bases at J, with 12 bases in the middle. The CDR3 loop is CASKVVSAYEQYF. DNA of the CDR3: TGTGCCAGCAAGGTAGTGTCGGCCTACGAGCAGTACTTC.

This clonotype was counted a few times. The rearrangement uses TRBV9 and TRBJ1-1, with unresolved D. Germline CDR1 reads SGDLS; CDR2 reads YYNGEE. Trimming removed 0 bases from V and 3 bases from J, with 9 bases in between. This CDR3 contains 14 residues. In DNA, the CDR3 is TGTGCCAGCAGCGTAGGAAGGGATGACACTGAAGCTTTCTTT. It specifies CASSVGRDDTEAFF.

There are many counts of this clonotype. V usage is TRBV9 and J usage is TRBJ1-1, with a possible D match to TRBD1 (5 bases). CDR3 size: 13 residues. Germline CDR1 is SGDLS and CDR2 is YYNGEE. V lost 0 bases and J 7 bases, leaving 10 bases between the germline ends. DNA for the CDR3: TGTGCCAGCAGCGTAGACCCCCAGGGTGAAGCTTTCTTT. It codes for CASSVDPQGEAFF.

In this sample, this clonotype turned up a few times. This chain uses TRBV5-1 with TRBJ2-3; TRBD1 is a possible D gene (6 bases). The CDR3 sequence is 13 residues long. Germline V gene lookup returns CDR1 SGHRS and CDR2 YFSETQ. Deletions cut 4 bases from V and 4 bases from J, with 10 bases between. This chain's CDR3 is CASSPTGSDTQYF. The CDR3 DNA follows: TGCGCCAGCAGCCCGACAGGATCAGATACGCAGTATTTT. Together with reference TRBV5-1 and TRBJ2-3, the CDR3 gives the full variable domain: KAGVTQTPRYLIKTRGQQVTLSCSPISGHRSVSWYQQTPGQGLQFLFEYFSETQRNKGNFPGRFSGRQFSNSRSEMNVSTLELGDSALYLCASSPTGSDTQYFGPGTRLTVL.

This clonotype was observed many times. The gene calls are TRBV28 and TRBJ2-7; 9 bases match TRBD2. After removal of 2 bases from V and 4 bases from J, the junction contained 9 bases not matched to a gene. The CDR3 runs 16 residues. The V gene's germline CDR1 is MDHEN and CDR2 SYDVKM. The CDR3 nucleotides are TGTGCCAGCAGTTTAAGTGGGGGGAGCGGGGGGTACGAGCAGTACTTC. It specifies CASSLSGGSGGYEQYF.

The J gene is TRBJ1-5, the V gene TRBV19, with D uncertain. The CDR3 is made up of 14 amino acids. Trimming shortened V by 5 bases and J by 2 bases, and 10 bases separated the two germline ends. CDR1 LNHDA and CDR2 SQIVND come from the germline V gene (reference sequence). The CDR3 protein is CASSQVPGNQPQHF. The CDR3 DNA is TGTGCCAGTAGTCAGGTTCCGGGCAATCAGCCCCAGCATTTT.